This T cell receptor beta chain stems from a study of blood T cells in healthy people across ages. The germline V gene encodes CDR1 SGHAT and CDR2 FQDESV (reference sequence). The V and J ends lost 6 bases and 5 bases respectively, with 14 bases between them. The CDR3 has 14 residues. This clonotype was seen at least ten times. Its antigen is not identified. Combining a sample-barcoded 5' primer with a J-beta primer mix, a second PCR ran for roughly 7 to 12 cycles. A tag from a template-switch adaptor with 12 random nucleotides marked each cDNA molecule. MiXCR was run by TCRdb on the 5' RACE reads, yielding one entry per CDR3 protein. Of 1.5 million to 2 million distinct CDR3 sequences in the sample, roughly 27% are singletons; the top ten hold 7.7%. Peripheral blood, roughly 9.3 milliliters per donor, was collected. Per sample, at least 5 micrograms of total RNA were extracted. General study findings and limits: Greater diversity and more naive CD4+ cells were seen in long-lived donors than in aged donors.

This sequence joins TRBV11-1 and TRBJ2-4, with D perhaps TRBD1 (6 bases). Material for sequencing was blood. This receptor was taken from a woman in her 30s in good health. The CDR3 bases are TGTGCCAGCAGTCCTAGGGACAAAGAAAACATTCAGTACTTC. Translated: CASSPRDKENIQYF.